Below, 23 T cell receptor beta chains from the same sample are listed, as sequenced in a study of blood T cell repertoires in COVID-19 (dated by TCRdb to the early 2020s). The method was the immunoSEQ multiplex PCR assay. This is the immuneACCESS table as TCRdb keeps it, with only in-frame sequences that have V and J called. A part of the clones is gone; compared with another copy, unresolved V genes explain less than half, and the rest is unexplained. The sample table lists 150,000 to 200,000 clones, about 81% of them with a count of one. 12% of the sample is taken by the ten largest. Sequenced: peripheral blood. The receptors were gathered from an elderly woman with COVID-19, enrolled during active disease.

The chain recombines TRBV4-3 with TRBJ1-4; D gene ambiguous. Per germline, CDR1 LGHNA and CDR2 YSLEER. V lost 1 base and J 0 bases, leaving 9 bases between the germline ends. CDR3 size: 16 residues. CDR3 in DNA: TGCGCCAGCAGCCAAGGCCACAGAGCAACTAATGAAAAACTGTTTTTT. Protein: CASSQGHRATNEKLFF.

The J gene is TRBJ2-1, the V gene TRBV15, with D maybe TRBD2 (6 bases). Trimming left V 2 bases short and J 10 bases short, with 15 bases between. CDR3 length: 14 amino acids. Germline CDR1 reads LNHNV; CDR2 reads YYDKDF (reference sequence). The CDR3, as DNA: TGTGCCACCAGCAGAAGGAGGGACGCTGGGGAGCAGTTCTTC. Its translation is CATSRRRDAGEQFF.

About this clone itself: Other DNA sequences from this sample encode an identical CDR3 as well. The chain recombines TRBV24-1 with TRBJ1-2; D gene ambiguous. V was pared by 3 bases and J by 5 bases, with 6 bases between. The CDR3 is 12 amino acids. Germline-derived CDR1 and CDR2 are KGHDR and SFDVKD. The DNA for the CDR3 is TGTGCCACCAGTGATGGAGGTTATGGCTACACCTTC. Its translation is CATSDGGYGYTF.

V gene TRBV28 combines with J gene TRBJ1-2; 7 bases match TRBD1. The J segment lost 4 bases and the V segment lost 10 bases, leaving 15 bases of the junction unmatched. This CDR3 region has 15 residues. CDR1 and CDR2 (germline): MDHEN, SYDVKM. CDR3 nucleotide sequence: TGTGCCACCCACAGACCCCTGGGACAGAGCTATGGCTACACCTTC. It translates to CATHRPLGQSYGYTF.

The genes are TRBV19 and TRBJ2-5; the match to TRBD2 covers 12 bases. Germline lookup yields CDR1 LNHDA and CDR2 SQIVND (reference sequence). This CDR3 comprises 15 residues. V trimming: 3 bases; J trimming: 4 bases; junction bases outside the gene matches: 3. The CDR3 DNA reads as TGTGCCAGTAGTATTGGGGGACTAGCGGGAGAGACCCAGTACTTC. It codes for CASSIGGLAGETQYF.

In its sample, this clone was seen once. The chain is built from TRBV28 and TRBJ2-5, with D possibly being TRBD2 (6 bases). The germline V and J ends were trimmed by 5 bases and 0 bases, with 10 bases remaining between them. This CDR3 has 14 amino acids. Germline assignment: CDR1 MDHEN and CDR2 SYDVKM. The CDR3 DNA reads as TGTGCCAGCAGTCCCCGGAGGGACCAAGAGACCCAGTACTTC. It is translated as CASSPRRDQETQYF.

This chain uses TRBV6-5 with TRBJ1-1; TRBD1 aligns across 8 bases. CDR1 MNHEY and CDR2 SVGAGI come from the germline V gene. V lost 7 bases to trimming and J lost 5 bases; unmatched junction nucleotides: 9. This CDR3 contains 14 residues. For the CDR3, the DNA is TGTGCCAGCATTCTGGACAGGGTTGGGACTGAAGCTTTCTTT. Its translation: CASILDRVGTEAFF.

This rearrangement joins TRBV11-3 to TRBJ2-3, with D hard to call. The CDR3 loop spans 14 amino acids. CDR1 and CDR2 (germline): SGHNT, YENEEA. V was trimmed by 8 bases and J by 2 bases, leaving 14 bases between them. CDR3 sequence (DNA): TGTGCCAGCGCAGTGGGCAGAAACACAGATACGCAGTATTTT. This sequence encodes CASAVGRNTDTQYF.

The chain joins TRBV7-3 to TRBJ2-1; 11 positions agree with TRBD2. This CDR3 has 15 residues. V was clipped by 0 bases and J by 9 bases; unmatched bases: 4. Per the germline V gene, CDR1 is SGHTA and CDR2 is FQGTGA. The CDR3 is CASSLTTSGGVEQFF. DNA for the CDR3: TGTGCCAGCAGCTTAACAACTAGCGGGGGTGTTGAGCAGTTCTTC.

The rearrangement uses TRBV7-8 and TRBJ2-7; unclear D gene. Germline lookup yields CDR1 SGHVS and CDR2 FQNEAQ. V shed 1 base and J shed 4 bases, with 14 bases lying between them. This CDR3 is 15 amino acids long. CDR3 DNA: TGTGCCAGCAGCTTAGAAGGTTCAGGATCTTACGAGCAGTACTTC. This sequence encodes CASSLEGSGSYEQYF.

The rearrangement links TRBV5-1 to TRBJ2-2, with TRBD2 identical over 10 bases. The CDR3 contains 16 residues. The germline CDR1 and CDR2 sequences are SGHRS and YFSETQ. The junction had 9 bases not matched to a gene; V was cut back by 3 bases and J by 7 bases. CDR3 in DNA: TGCGCCAGCAGCTGGACTTCTAGCGGGGGAGGCGGGGAGCTGTTTTTT. Translating it yields CASSWTSSGGGGELFF.

This clone was recorded once. CDR3 residues: CSVASVGGEKLFF. CDR3 nucleotide sequence: TGCAGCGTTGCGAGCGTCGGCGGTGAAAAACTGTTTTTT. The rearrangement uses TRBV29-1 and TRBJ1-4; no clear D gene. V lost 4 bases and J lost 7, with 13 bases in between. Germline V gives CDR1 SQVTM, CDR2 ANQGSEA. The CDR3 is 13 amino acids. Complete variable domain (other parts from reference TRBV29-1 and TRBJ1-4): SAVISQKPSRDICQRGTSLTIQCQVDSQVTMMFWYRQQPGQSLTLIATANQGSEATYESGFVIDKFPISRPNLTFSTLTVSNMSPEDSSIYLCSVASVGGEKLFFGSGTQLSVL.

The rearrangement links TRBV20-1 to TRBJ1-2, with D hard to call. V was pared by 6 bases and J by 4 bases, with 18 bases between. Germline V CDR1 and CDR2: DFQATT, SNEGSKA (reference sequence). The CDR3 extends over 14 amino acids. CDR3 in amino acids: CSASGRTVTYGYTF. The CDR3 DNA reads as TGCAGTGCCAGTGGCCGTACAGTAACCTATGGCTACACCTTC.

Comments on this clone: Other DNA sequences from this sample encode an identical CDR3 as well. This chain links TRBV5-1 with TRBJ1-1, with unresolved D. The CDR3 consists of 13 residues. V was shortened by 0 bases and J by 5 bases, with 8 bases between the two germline ends. CDR1 is SGHRS and CDR2 is YFSETQ in the germline V gene. CDR3 DNA: TGCGCCAGCAGCTTGGGGAGTAGGACTGAAGCTTTCTTT. Translation: CASSLGSRTEAFF.

This clone was found once. This sequence joins TRBV10-2 and TRBJ2-3; 11 bases agree with TRBD2. The CDR3 extends over 15 amino acids. In germline, CDR1 is WSHSY, CDR2 SAAADI. J gave up 2 bases and V 7 bases, and 5 bases lay outside the gene matches. CDR3 sequence: CASKGLAEYTDTQYF. The CDR3, as DNA: TGCGCCAGCAAGGGACTAGCGGAATACACAGATACGCAGTATTTT.

The genes are TRBV6-1 and TRBJ2-7; D might be TRBD1 (6 bases). Germline CDR1 and CDR2: MNHNS and SASEGT. The V end lost 1 base, the J end lost 2 bases, and 9 bases lay between the germline ends. The CDR3 has 14 residues. The CDR3 region has the DNA TGTGCCAGCAGTGAAGACAGGGAAGCCTACGAGCAGTACTTC. This codes for CASSEDREAYEQYF.

The rearrangement joins TRBV5-1 to TRBJ2-2, with a weak D call TRBD1 (6 bases). V was shortened by 1 base and J by 0 bases, with 13 bases between the two germline ends. Germline loops: CDR1 SGHRS, CDR2 YFSETQ. The CDR3 has 17 residues. CDR3: CASSLTGQIPNTGELFF. The CDR3, as DNA: TGCGCCAGCAGCTTGACCGGACAGATACCGAACACCGGGGAGCTGTTTTTT.

This chain uses TRBV7-2 with TRBJ2-1, with 10 bases matching TRBD2. V lost 3 bases to trimming and J lost 8 bases; unmatched junction nucleotides: 4. The germline gives CDR1 SGHTA, CDR2 FQGNSA. The CDR3 extends over 14 amino acids. The CDR3 nucleotides read TGTGCCAGCAGCTTCGGACTAGCGGTCGATGAGCAGTTCTTC. It yields the protein CASSFGLAVDEQFF.

The J gene is TRBJ2-2, the V gene TRBV19, with D possibly TRBD2 on 5 matching bases. Germline assignment: CDR1 LNHDA and CDR2 SQIVND (reference sequence). This CDR3 has 14 residues. V lost 5 bases to trimming and J lost 7 bases, with 14 bases between them. Here the CDR3 reads CASSRDGNLGELFF. CDR3 DNA sequence: TGTGCCAGTAGTCGCGACGGGAATCTCGGGGAGCTGTTTTTT.

The gene calls are TRBV2 and TRBJ2-3, with 12 bases identical to TRBD2. CDR3 length equals 15 residues. CDR1 and CDR2 from the germline V gene are SNHLY and FYNNEI. Trimming cost V 6 bases and J 6 bases; bases outside gene matches: 7. The CDR3 DNA follows: TGTGCCAGCAGAGGGACTAGCGGGCTCGGCGATACGCAGTATTTT. Protein: CASRGTSGLGDTQYF. The entire variable domain, with the rest obtained from reference TRBV2 and TRBJ2-3, is as follows: EPEVTQTPSHQVTQMGQEVILRCVPISNHLYFYWYRQILGQKVEFLVSFYNNEISEKSEIFDDQFSVERPDGSNFTLKIRSTKLEDSAMYFCASRGTSGLGDTQYFGPGTRLTVL.

A single count supports this clone. The rearrangement uses TRBV28 and TRBJ2-7; tentatively, D is TRBD2 (5 bases). The CDR3 covers 16 residues. Germline CDR1 is MDHEN and CDR2 is SYDVKM. V lost 2 bases, J lost 2 bases, and 16 bases lay in between. The CDR3 DNA reads TGTGCCAGCAGTTTAGCGAGAAGGACTTCCCCCTACGAGCAGTACTTC. Protein sequence: CASSLARRTSPYEQYF.

The chain uses TRBV13 and TRBJ2-5; 12 nucleotides match TRBD2. From germline, CDR1 is PRHDT and CDR2 FYEKMQ (reference sequence). The CDR3 covers 16 residues. J gave up 2 bases and V 4 bases, and 5 bases lay outside the gene matches. CDR3 in DNA: TGTGCCAGCAGCTCAAGACTAGCGGGGGAACAAGAGACCCAGTACTTC. Encoded protein: CASSSRLAGEQETQYF.

This sequence joins TRBV19 and TRBJ2-7; 7 nucleotides agree with TRBD1. V lost 5 bases and J lost 5; bases outside the gene matches: 9. The CDR3 is 14 amino acids. In germline, CDR1 is LNHDA, CDR2 SQIVND (reference sequence). This CDR3 is CASSLPDRYHEQYF. The CDR3 region has the DNA TGTGCCAGTAGTCTGCCGGACAGGTATCACGAGCAGTACTTC.